One sample yielded the 29 T cell receptor beta chains listed below, sequenced in a study of cytomegalovirus exposure and HLA in healthy donors. PCR amplification relied on 60 Vbeta primers (plus 13 Jbeta primers). This table comes from immunoSEQ multiplex PCR, and its TCRdb copy is limited to in-frame clones, with some not included. The table shows approximately 130,000 clones, with roughly 80% occurring only once. The material sequenced was PBMCs. The receptor source for this set is a young woman in good health and CMV-seronegative.

The chain couples TRBV5-4 to TRBJ2-5, with D uncertain. The germline V gene encodes CDR1 SGHNT and CDR2 YYREEE (reference sequence). The V gene lost 0 bases and the J gene lost 2 bases, with 8 bases spanning the gap. There are 14 residues in the CDR3. CDR3 protein: CASSLVTLQETQYF. The CDR3 nucleotides read TGTGCCAGCAGCTTGGTTACTTTACAAGAGACCCAGTACTTC.

The rearrangement joins TRBV4-2 to TRBJ2-2; 7 bases align to TRBD1. The germline gives CDR1 LGHNA, CDR2 YNFKEQ. The CDR3 totals 14 residues. Losses at the gene ends were 3 bases for V and 6 bases for J; bases not matched to a gene: 4. The CDR3 sequence is CASSQRQGSGELFF. The CDR3 DNA reads as TGTGCCAGCAGCCAGCGACAGGGTTCCGGGGAGCTGTTTTTT.

V usage is TRBV19 and J usage is TRBJ2-1; 8 bases fit TRBD2. Germline trimming cut 3 bases from V and 2 bases from J; bases unmatched to any gene: 9. The CDR3 covers 17 residues. Germline V CDR1 and CDR2: LNHDA, SQIVND (reference sequence). CDR3 in DNA: TGTGCCAGTAGTATCGGTGGTGAACTAGCGGCCTACAATGAGCAGTTCTTC. It yields the protein CASSIGGELAAYNEQFF.

This chain uses TRBV4-2 with TRBJ2-3; 13 positions match TRBD2. J was trimmed by 0 bases and V by 4 bases; bases with no gene match: 4. There are 17 residues in the CDR3. Per germline, CDR1 LGHNA and CDR2 YNFKEQ. Written as DNA, the CDR3 is TGTGCCAGCAGCCCGGGGACTAGCGGGGCTAGCACAGATACGCAGTATTTT. Translating it yields CASSPGTSGASTDTQYF.

The chain uses TRBV18 and TRBJ2-2; maybe TRBD2 (6 bases). V lost 1 base and J 3 bases, leaving 12 bases between the germline ends. This CDR3 spans 16 amino acids. Germline assignment: CDR1 KGHSH and CDR2 LQKENI. The CDR3, as DNA: TGTGCCAGCTCACCACTGAGCGGGCGGGACACCGGGGAGCTGTTTTTT. This gives the protein CASSPLSGRDTGELFF.

V usage is TRBV14 and J usage is TRBJ1-6, with a weak D call TRBD1 (5 bases). CDR1 and CDR2 from the germline V gene are SGHDN and FVKESK. The V gene lost 4 bases and the J gene lost 8 bases, with 15 bases spanning the gap. The CDR3 length is 15 residues. In nucleotides, the CDR3 is TGTGCCAGCAGCCCCCGGGGGAAGGGAGATTCACCCCTCCACTTT. Residues: CASSPRGKGDSPLHF.

The rearrangement links TRBV14 to TRBJ1-1, with D unclear. Germline V CDR1 and CDR2: SGHDN, FVKESK. Trimming left V 4 bases short and J 3 bases short, with 12 bases between. This CDR3 has 14 residues. The DNA of the CDR3 is TGTGCCAGCAGCCGGTCATTTTACTACACTGAAGCTTTCTTT. The encoded protein is CASSRSFYYTEAFF.

The V call is TRBV5-6, the J call TRBJ2-5; tentative D call: TRBD2 (7 bases). V lost 6 bases and J 4 bases, leaving 19 bases between the germline ends. This CDR3 has 15 residues. The germline V gene encodes CDR1 SGHDT and CDR2 YYEEEE. CDR3 sequence reads: CASTLDGGRSETQYF. CDR3 in DNA: TGTGCCAGCACCCTGGACGGGGGGCGGTCAGAGACCCAGTACTTC.

This chain connects TRBV7-9 to TRBJ2-1; 9 nucleotides agree with TRBD1. The germline gives CDR1 SEHNR, CDR2 FQNEAQ (reference sequence). V trimming: 5 bases; J trimming: 6 bases; junction bases outside the gene matches: 8. This CDR3 spans 15 amino acids. CDR3 sequence: CASSLPGQGSNEQFF. The CDR3 DNA reads as TGTGCCAGCAGCCTACCGGGACAGGGAAGCAATGAGCAGTTCTTC.

V and J are TRBV11-2 and TRBJ1-6; D possibly corresponds to TRBD1 (5 bases). The CDR3 is 14 amino acids. The germline V and J ends were trimmed by 3 bases and 11 bases, with 14 bases remaining between them. CDR1 and CDR2 (germline): SGHAT, FQNNGV. The CDR3 nucleotides are TGTGCCAGCAGCTTTTGGGTCCTAGGGGCACCCCTCCACTTT. Amino acid sequence: CASSFWVLGAPLHF.

The chain has TRBV5-6 and TRBJ1-2; no clear D. CDR3 size: 15 residues. Germline V gives CDR1 SGHDT, CDR2 YYEEEE. V lost 0 bases, J lost 12 bases, and 21 bases lay in between. The CDR3 DNA reads as TGTGCCAGCAGCTTGGCCCGGGAAGATCGGTTTTCGGACACCTTC. Its translation is CASSLAREDRFSDTF.

The chain couples TRBV29-1 to TRBJ2-7; tentative D call: TRBD2 (5 bases). Per the germline V gene, CDR1 is SQVTM and CDR2 is ANQGSEA. This CDR3 has 14 amino acids. The V end was cut by 4 bases, the J end by 2 bases, with 15 bases between. As DNA, the CDR3 is TGCAGCGTTGGGAACTGGGGAGAAGCCTACGAGCAGTACTTC. It codes for CSVGNWGEAYEQYF.

The chain couples TRBV6-5 to TRBJ1-6, with a possible D match to TRBD1 (5 bases). CDR1 is MNHEY and CDR2 is SVGAGI in the germline V gene. V was clipped by 6 bases and J by 2 bases, with 11 bases between them. The CDR3 is 15 residues long. CDR3 sequence (DNA): TGTGCCAGCAGGCAGGGTGGCACCTATAATTCACCCCTCCACTTT. Translation gives CASRQGGTYNSPLHF.

CDR3 sequence (DNA): TGTGCCAGCAGCTCGACAGGGTCCGGCAATCAGCCCCAGCATTTT. As protein: CASSSTGSGNQPQHF. V is TRBV7-9 and J is TRBJ1-5, with TRBD1 matching 7 bases. The length of the CDR3 is 15 residues. V was pared by 4 bases and J by 2 bases, with 5 bases of the junction left unmatched. The V gene's germline CDR1 is SEHNR and CDR2 FQNEAQ (reference sequence).

The chain links TRBV5-1 to TRBJ1-2; 8 bases are a match to TRBD1. V lost 0 bases, J lost 7 bases, and 5 bases stayed unmatched. CDR1 SGHRS and CDR2 YFSETQ come from the germline V gene. The CDR3 spans 14 residues. CDR3 DNA sequence: TGCGCCAGCAGCTTGGACAGGGGGATGAGTGGCTACACCTTC. Amino acid sequence: CASSLDRGMSGYTF.

V usage is TRBV18 and J usage is TRBJ2-2, with D possibly TRBD2 on 5 matching bases. Germline V gene sequence: CDR1 KGHSH, CDR2 LQKENI. V shed 2 bases and J shed 7 bases, with 11 bases lying between them. The CDR3 runs to 14 residues. The CDR3 protein is CASSPMRSGGELFF. The CDR3 coding sequence is TGTGCCAGCTCACCAATGAGGAGCGGCGGGGAGCTGTTTTTT. The variable domain in full, completed from reference TRBV18 and TRBJ2-2, reads NAGVMQNPRHLVRRRGQEARLRCSPMKGHSHVYWYRQLPEEGLKFMVYLQKENIIDESGMPKERFSAEFPKEGPSILRIQQVVRGDSAAYFCASSPMRSGGELFFGEGSRLTVL.

The chain combines TRBV11-2 with TRBJ2-7; 8 bases line up with TRBD2. The CDR3 loop spans 14 amino acids. The germline V gene encodes CDR1 SGHAT and CDR2 FQNNGV. Losses at the gene ends were 5 bases for V and 3 bases for J; bases not matched to a gene: 6. This CDR3 is CASSHIAGLYEQYF. Here the CDR3 DNA reads TGTGCCAGCAGCCACATAGCGGGACTCTACGAGCAGTACTTC.

This clone appeared a single time. The rearrangement uses TRBV10-3 and TRBJ2-2, with 8 bases that match TRBD1. The CDR3 is 16 amino acids. Germline CDR1 ENHRY, CDR2 SYGVKD. Trimming removed 10 bases from V and 1 base from J; junction bases left unmatched: 11. CDR3 in DNA: TGTGCCACCTCCGGGGCAGGGGGCGAGAACACCGGGGAGCTGTTTTTT. This sequence encodes CATSGAGGENTGELFF.

This clone was recorded a few times. V usage is TRBV27 and J usage is TRBJ2-1; 10 nucleotides align to TRBD1. With 10 bases clipped from V and 3 bases from J, the junction kept 3 bases outside the gene matches. This CDR3 has 13 amino acids. In germline, CDR1 is MNHEY, CDR2 SMNVEV (reference sequence). The CDR3 region is CATWTGGYNEQFF. CDR3 in DNA: TGTGCCACCTGGACAGGGGGCTACAATGAGCAGTTCTTC.

The chain employs TRBV14 and TRBJ2-5; tentatively, D is TRBD1 (5 bases). V was pared by 1 base and J by 0 bases, with 15 bases between. Germline CDR1 reads SGHDN; CDR2 reads FVKESK. The length of the CDR3 is 17 residues. This CDR3 is CASSQGTRAGHQETQYF. The CDR3 coding sequence is TGTGCCAGCAGCCAAGGTACCAGGGCTGGACACCAAGAGACCCAGTACTTC.

The chain carries TRBV7-9 and TRBJ1-1; 7 nucleotides align to TRBD1. V gave up 6 bases and J gave up 4 bases; unmatched junction bases: 5. The CDR3 loop spans 13 amino acids. From germline, CDR1 is SEHNR and CDR2 FQNEAQ (reference sequence). Written as DNA, the CDR3 is TGTGCCAGCAGACTCCAGGGGGGCACTGAAGCTTTCTTT. Translating it yields CASRLQGGTEAFF.

This clone was seen a single time. This rearrangement joins TRBV29-1 to TRBJ2-1; 11 nucleotides line up with TRBD2. V dropped 3 bases and J dropped 7; count of bases not matched to a gene: 8. This CDR3 contains 15 residues. Per the germline V gene, CDR1 is SQVTM and CDR2 is ANQGSEA. CDR3 in amino acids: CSVDRTSGWTNEQFF. The CDR3 nucleotides read TGCAGCGTTGACCGGACTAGCGGGTGGACAAATGAGCAGTTCTTC.

This clone occurred once. CDR3 in amino acids: CSARNPPEQYF. The CDR3 region has the DNA TGCAGTGCTAGAAATCCTCCGGAGCAGTACTTC. The V call is TRBV20-1, the J call TRBJ2-7; D unclear. V gave up 2 bases and J gave up 7 bases, with 9 bases separating them. Germline assignment: CDR1 DFQATT and CDR2 SNEGSKA (reference sequence). The CDR3 loop spans 11 amino acids.

J is TRBJ1-1 and V is TRBV7-8; 7 bases match TRBD1. CDR3 length equals 16 residues. Trimming took 1 base from V and 5 from J; bases not matched to a gene: 10. The V gene's germline CDR1 is SGHVS and CDR2 FQNEAQ. The CDR3 DNA follows: TGTGCCAGCAGCTTAGAAGGGCAGGGGGTTTTAACTGAAGCTTTCTTT. The encoded protein is CASSLEGQGVLTEAFF.

In DNA form, the CDR3 reads TGTGCCAGCAGCTTGGACAGTAACATCTACGAGCAGTACTTC. This gives the protein CASSLDSNIYEQYF. This chain uses TRBV5-8 with TRBJ2-7; D unresolved. The germline V gene encodes CDR1 SGHTS and CDR2 YDEGEE. Trimming shortened V by 0 bases and J by 3 bases, and 10 bases separated the two germline ends. The CDR3 length is 14 residues.

J is TRBJ1-2 and V is TRBV7-2, with 8 bases aligning to TRBD1. Germline CDR1 reads SGHTA; CDR2 reads FQGNSA. The junction had 5 bases not matched to a gene; V was cut back by 3 bases and J by 2 bases. This CDR3 is built from 15 residues. The CDR3 DNA reads TGTGCCAGCAGCTTTGAAGGGACAGGCAACTATGGCTACACCTTC. Translated: CASSFEGTGNYGYTF.

The chain combines TRBV6-5 with TRBJ2-7, with D unclear. CDR3 length equals 14 residues. The V end was cut by 2 bases, the J end by 4 bases, with 12 bases between. Germline V CDR1 and CDR2: MNHEY, SVGAGI. The chain's CDR3 is CASSYGHSKYEQYF. CDR3 sequence (DNA): TGTGCCAGCAGTTACGGGCACTCAAAATACGAGCAGTACTTC.

This clone was seen a few times. V gene TRBV7-9 combines with J gene TRBJ1-3; TRBD1 matches 10 bases. J gave up 11 bases and V 5 bases, and 9 bases lay outside the gene matches. CDR3 size: 14 residues. CDR1 SEHNR and CDR2 FQNEAQ come from the germline V gene (reference sequence). The CDR3: CASSSRTGGEAIYF. The CDR3 DNA follows: TGTGCCAGCAGCAGTCGGACAGGGGGTGAGGCCATATATTTT.

The chain combines TRBV5-1 with TRBJ1-2, with D perhaps TRBD1 (6 bases). Germline values: CDR1 SGHRS, CDR2 YFSETQ. The CDR3 is 13 amino acids. V lost 1 base to trimming and J lost 6 bases, with 10 bases between them. In DNA form, the CDR3 reads TGCGCCAGCAGCTTGCGGGCAGGGGATGGCTACACCTTC. Translated: CASSLRAGDGYTF.